The sequence of this TCR beta chain was determined in a study of identical twins. A universal primer site was added by template switching, and unique molecular identifiers were carried by the cDNA. One entry per CDR3 protein results from TCRdb running MiXCR on the 5' RACE reads. The table lists around 1.7 million distinct CDR3 sequences, roughly a third of them singletons. This clonotype was recorded a few times. Its antigen remains unknown. Germline V gene sequence: CDR1 SNHLY, CDR2 FYNNEI. V was trimmed by 10 bases and J by 5 bases, leaving 21 bases between them. This CDR3 region has 14 residues. Healthy Caucasians supplied all donations. Overall study findings and caveats: Where out-of-frame alpha sequences were twin-shared, they showed excess low generation probability.

The sequencing input was cord blood. This sequence originates from a newborn girl in good health. This chain uses TRBV2 with TRBJ2-7; possibly TRBD1 for D (5 bases). The CDR3 protein is CATALQGLGDEQYF. CDR3 in DNA: TGTGCCACCGCGCTCCAGGGTTTAGGGGACGAGCAGTACTTC.